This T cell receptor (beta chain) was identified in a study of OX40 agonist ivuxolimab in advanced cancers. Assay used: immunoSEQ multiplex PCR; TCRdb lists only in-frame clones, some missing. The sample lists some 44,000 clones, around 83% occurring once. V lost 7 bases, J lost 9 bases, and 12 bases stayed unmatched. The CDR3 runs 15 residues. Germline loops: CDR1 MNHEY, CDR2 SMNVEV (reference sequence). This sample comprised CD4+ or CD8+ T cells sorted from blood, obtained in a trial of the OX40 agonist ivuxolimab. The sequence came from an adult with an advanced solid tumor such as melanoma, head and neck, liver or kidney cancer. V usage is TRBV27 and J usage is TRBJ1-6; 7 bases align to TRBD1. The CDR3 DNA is TGTGCCAGCAATTCAAGACAGGGAAAAGGTTCACCCCTCCACTTT. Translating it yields CASNSRQGKGSPLHF.